This TCR beta chain was sequenced in a study of T cell clones after liver transplantation. Study-wide background: Until 12-24 months post-transplant, subjects got standard immunosuppression and no induction. Tolerant meant at least one year fully off immunosuppression without liver enzymes above twice normal. Overall study findings and caveats: In 5 of 8 subjects, circulating graft-donor-reactive CD4 TCRbeta sequences fell significantly after transplant. Graft donor-reactive T cells may have migrated into the graft rather than being deleted.

V gave up 0 bases and J gave up 11 bases, with 10 bases separating them. CDR3 length: 12 amino acids. The germline CDR1 and CDR2 sequences are SGHNT and YENEEA. Assay used: immunoSEQ multiplex PCR; TCRdb lists only in-frame clones, some missing. The data contain 5,500 to 7,000 clones, approximately 30% of them seen just once; the ten biggest clones take up about 16%. Sequencing of dividing CFSE-low cells from the MLR defined alloreactive TCRbeta sequences. This clone was observed a few times. Its antigen is currently unknown. The sample consisted of CD4+ T cells from cultured PBMCs. The chain combines TRBV11-3 with TRBJ2-5, with a tentative D call TRBD1 (5 bases). The TCR sequence derives from a human patient who received a liver transplant. Some T cells may arise from the graft donor. The CDR3 loop reads CASSLDYRRQYF. The CDR3 bases are TGTGCCAGCAGCTTAGATTACAGGAGACAGTACTTC.